This T cell receptor beta chain was recorded in a study of T cell repertoires in cytomegalovirus infection. At the level of the study: Selected CMV epitopes included recently identified HLA-C-restricted ones as well as well-studied HLA-B-restricted ones. Based on public TCR beta signatures, there were indications of CMV infection and of a matching HLA type.

Germline assignment: CDR1 LGHNA and CDR2 YSLEER. With 3 bases removed from V and 0 bases from J, the gap between germline ends came to 12 bases. The CDR3 sequence is 16 residues long. Points on this clonotype: Its antigen is not identified.

TCRdb re-called the reads with MiXCR, one entry per CDR3 protein. This sample has fewer than 1,000,000 distinct CDR3 sequences, with less than 40% found just once. This clonotype originated in a human donor in good health (CMV status not recorded). Some clones in this sample may be carry-over from other donors' samples. This specimen consisted of cultured CD8+ T cells from PBMCs, obtained from culture after CMV antigen stimulation. The chain carries TRBV4-3 and TRBJ2-1; no reliable D call. The CDR3 DNA is TGCGCCAGCAGCCAGGATCGGTGGAGCTCCTACAATGAGCAGTTCTTC. This sequence encodes CASSQDRWSSYNEQFF.